These T cell receptor beta chains were read from a single sample in a study of blood T cell repertoires in COVID-19. Here immunoSEQ multiplex PCR was the method, and the copy in TCRdb shows in-frame clones only, minus some. The table shows roughly 280,000 clones, with around 90% occurring only once. The sequenced sample consisted of PBMCs or T cells enriched from blood (not recorded which). These receptors all stem from a woman between 50 and 59 years old who had recovered from COVID-19. Each CDR3 is given with its conserved first and last residue.

>TRBV5-8|TRBJ1-5
CASSTTGLNQPQHF
>TRBV7-2|TRBJ2-1
CASSLQGAYNEQFF
>TRBV5-1|TRBJ2-7
CASSGGQGSWDEQYF
>TRBV2|TRBJ2-7
CASSAGGYEQYF
>TRBV7-3|TRBJ2-1
CASSLKARDFYNEQFF
>TRBV5-1|TRBJ2-7
CASSLRQGTGEQYF
>TRBV5-1|TRBJ2-1
CASSFEGFYNEQFF
>TRBV9|TRBJ2-1
CASSVSAGGFDEQFF
>TRBV28|TRBJ1-5
CASITGGAFNQPQHF
>TRBV9|TRBJ2-5
CASSAEGFRGETQYF
>TRBV7-9|TRBJ1-1
CASSLGQGPDTEAFF
>TRBV28|TRBJ2-3
CASHSFIQREGPTADTQYF
>TRBV18|TRBJ1-6
CASSPLGQAVDSPLHF
>TRBV30|TRBJ1-6
CAWSGSGQNSPLHF
>TRBV9|TRBJ1-5
CASSAGGQPQHF
>TRBV28|TRBJ1-3
CASSWDGRTGNTIYF
>TRBV11-2|TRBJ2-1
CASSPLLGERNEQFF
>TRBV11-2|TRBJ1-1
CASSTQTTPPNTEAFF
>TRBV7-9|TRBJ1-1
CASSLQGGGPTEAFF
>TRBV7-9|TRBJ2-1
CASSRTPTRGSSYNEQFF
>TRBV6-5|TRBJ2-7
CASSTDRGRVEQYF
>TRBV7-9|TRBJ2-5
CASSPARQGAGVETQYF
>TRBV20-1|TRBJ2-1
CSAVDNEQFF
>TRBV27|TRBJ2-2
CASSPRRNTGELFF
>TRBV7-9|TRBJ2-7
CASSPSGRASYEQYF
>TRBV2|TRBJ1-5
CASSEQQGPNQPQHF
>TRBV3-1/TRBV3-2|TRBJ1-5
CASSQEGQGQPQHF
>TRBV2|TRBJ1-5
CASSVQYNQPQHF
>TRBV5-6|TRBJ1-5
CASSLIQQGGQPQHF
>TRBV6-2/TRBV6-3|TRBJ2-5
CASSYSGRRETQYF
>TRBV3-1/TRBV3-2|TRBJ2-2
CASSRGGGELFF
>TRBV12-3/TRBV12-4|TRBJ2-1
CASSTSNYNEQFF
>TRBV14|TRBJ1-1
CASSQVLGFGNTEAFF
>TRBV11-2|TRBJ2-1
CASNRREGQGNEQFF
>TRBV20-1|TRBJ1-2
CSASLTATGGYTF
>TRBV4-2|TRBJ1-4
CASSQDVDEKLFF
>TRBV6-5|TRBJ2-4
CASIASGSPPVIQYF
>TRBV3-1/TRBV3-2|TRBJ2-7
CASSTSGASPEQYF
>TRBV6-5|TRBJ1-2
CASTLDGGDYGYTF
>TRBV7-3|TRBJ1-1
CASSSGQGTTEAFF
>TRBV7-2|TRBJ1-2
CASSTYLEANYGYTF
>TRBV28|TRBJ2-2
CASSATSGTGELFF
>TRBV27|TRBJ2-7
CASSQMTSGSAEQYF
>TRBV6-6|TRBJ2-1
CASSPSGTSANEQFF
>TRBV29-1|TRBJ2-1
CSVGLAGNSYNEQFF
>TRBV5-4|TRBJ2-3
CASSFRSGTDTQYF
>TRBV7-3|TRBJ1-1
CASSSDPRGRNTEAFF
>TRBV5-6|TRBJ1-2
CASSWNRGLRYGYTF
>TRBV6-1|TRBJ1-6
CASSDRGSSYNSPLHF
>TRBV7-2|TRBJ1-1
CASSQGQGTEAFF
>TRBV19|TRBJ1-3
CASSWTGGSGNTIYF